These 25 T cell receptor beta chains came from one sample sequenced in a study of cytomegalovirus exposure and HLA in healthy donors. Some clones are missing from TCRdb's copy, which holds only in-frame ones; the method was immunoSEQ multiplex PCR. In the table there are 150,000 to 200,000 clones, approximately 85% of which are singletons. Sequenced input: PBMCs. All receptors derive from a young woman in good health and CMV-seronegative.

The chain uses TRBV6-5 and TRBJ2-2; D may be TRBD1 (6 bases). The CDR3 consists of 15 residues. Germline lookup yields CDR1 MNHEY and CDR2 SVGAGI. The V and J ends lost 4 bases and 1 base respectively, with 10 bases between them. CDR3 amino acids: CASSSGTKNTGELFF. The CDR3 DNA sequence: TGTGCCAGCAGTTCCGGGACAAAGAACACCGGGGAGCTGTTTTTT.

The rearrangement uses TRBV10-3 and TRBJ2-2, with 14 bases matching TRBD2. V trimming: 6 bases; J trimming: 3 bases; junction bases outside the gene matches: 0. Germline values: CDR1 ENHRY, CDR2 SYGVKD. This CDR3 comprises 15 residues. CDR3 loop: CAIRGLAGDTGELFF. CDR3 bases: TGTGCCATCAGGGGACTAGCGGGGGACACCGGGGAGCTGTTTTTT.

The rearrangement joins TRBV12-5 to TRBJ2-3; perhaps TRBD1 as D (5 bases). This CDR3 is 15 amino acids long. Trimming took 10 bases from V and 2 from J, leaving 19 bases between them. CDR1 is LGHNT, CDR2 FRNRAP, per germline. This CDR3 is CATTQDRGPTDTQYF. The CDR3 region has the DNA TGTGCTACCACACAAGACAGAGGTCCCACAGATACGCAGTATTTT.

The V and J genes are TRBV5-1 and TRBJ2-1, with a tentative D call TRBD2 (6 bases). This CDR3 spans 16 amino acids. Germline values: CDR1 SGHRS, CDR2 YFSETQ. Trimming left V 1 base short and J 9 bases short, with 20 bases between. CDR3 amino acids: CASSLTSSDWRGEQFF. The CDR3, as DNA: TGCGCCAGCAGCTTGACGTCTAGCGATTGGAGAGGTGAGCAGTTCTTC.

The chain couples TRBV10-3 to TRBJ1-1; tentatively, D is TRBD1 (6 bases). Germline CDR1 is ENHRY and CDR2 is SYGVKD. The CDR3 is made up of 16 amino acids. With 6 bases removed from V and 5 bases from J, the gap between germline ends came to 22 bases. CDR3: CAIRSTGQGPTTEAFF. The CDR3 DNA reads as TGTGCCATCAGATCAACAGGGCAAGGACCGACTACTGAAGCTTTCTTT.

There are a few counts of this clone. The chain uses TRBV5-1 and TRBJ1-4; D remains unclear. Germline V gene lookup returns CDR1 SGHRS and CDR2 YFSETQ. V lost 0 bases and J lost 3, with 6 bases in between. The CDR3 covers 14 residues. The CDR3 protein is CASSLAGANEKLFF. The CDR3 nucleotides are TGCGCCAGCAGCTTGGCGGGAGCTAATGAAAAACTGTTTTTT.

The chain uses TRBV7-9 and TRBJ1-2; TRBD1 aligns across 7 bases. The CDR3 sequence is 15 residues long. The germline CDR1 and CDR2 sequences are SEHNR and FQNEAQ (reference sequence). The V gene end was trimmed by 5 bases and the J gene end by 2 bases; junction bases not matched to a gene: 8. The CDR3 region is CASSTEGGRNYGYTF. CDR3 nucleotides: TGTGCCAGCAGCACCGAAGGGGGCAGAAACTATGGCTACACCTTC.

Notes on this clone: One end of the junction is discordant with germline, which a read error may explain. The chain carries TRBV10-3 and TRBJ1-1; no firm D call. The CDR3 is 11 amino acids. Germline V gene data show CDR1 as ENHRY and CDR2 as SYGVKD. The CDR3, as DNA: TGTGCCATCAGGCTGAACTCTGAAGCTTTCTTT. Translation: CAIRLNSEAFF.

V is TRBV5-6 and J is TRBJ1-4; weak D call: TRBD1 (5 bases). The V end lost 0 bases, the J end lost 6 bases, and 12 bases lay between the germline ends. This CDR3 spans 15 amino acids. CDR1 and CDR2 from the germline V gene are SGHDT and YYEEEE. The DNA for the CDR3 is TGTGCCAGCAGCTTGGCGCCTGCGGGGGATGAAAAACTGTTTTTT. This codes for CASSLAPAGDEKLFF.

The chain recombines TRBV6-5 with TRBJ2-1, with TRBD1 matching over 7 bases. Germline CDR1 MNHEY, CDR2 SVGAGI. J gave up 6 bases and V 6 bases, and 5 bases lay outside the gene matches. The CDR3 spans 13 residues. The CDR3, as DNA: TGTGCCAGCAGCCGGGACAGCCTCAATGAGCAGTTCTTC. As protein: CASSRDSLNEQFF.

The chain links TRBV7-2 to TRBJ2-7; 10 nucleotides align to TRBD2. The CDR3 spans 15 residues. CDR1 and CDR2 (germline): SGHTA, FQGNSA. V shed 4 bases, J shed 6 bases, and the junction held 9 bases outside the gene matches. CDR3 nucleotide sequence: TGTGCCAGCAGCTCCGACGGGACTAGCGCTTCCGAGCAGTACTTC. This sequence encodes CASSSDGTSASEQYF.

The chain links TRBV7-6 to TRBJ2-1; TRBD2 is a possible D gene (5 bases). V was cut by 2 bases and J by 8 bases, with 13 bases left in between. CDR1 and CDR2 from the germline V gene are SGHVS and FNYEAQ. The CDR3 is 14 amino acids. This CDR3 reads CASSLTAARDEQFF. CDR3 sequence (DNA): TGTGCCAGCAGCTTAACGGCCGCGCGGGATGAGCAGTTCTTC.

The chain uses TRBV4-1 and TRBJ1-2; unclear D gene. This CDR3 comprises 14 residues. CDR1 is MGHRA, CDR2 YSYEKL, per germline. The ends were cut back, 1 base at V and 2 bases at J, with 8 bases in the middle. CDR3 nucleotide sequence: TGCGCCAGCAGCCAAGGCGGGCTGAACTATGGCTACACCTTC. As protein: CASSQGGLNYGYTF.

A few counts support this clone. This chain links TRBV5-4 with TRBJ2-1, with 8 bases aligning to TRBD2. This CDR3 region has 15 residues. Germline trimming cut 0 bases from V and 2 bases from J; bases unmatched to any gene: 1. Germline CDR1 SGHNT, CDR2 YYREEE (reference sequence). CDR3 sequence: CASSLGGGTYNEQFF. CDR3 nucleotides: TGTGCCAGCAGCTTGGGCGGGGGGACCTACAATGAGCAGTTCTTC.

This clone was observed a handful of times. The CDR3 bases are TGTGCCAGCAGCCAAGATTATTCCAGGATGGATCAGCCCCAGCATTTT. Amino acids: CASSQDYSRMDQPQHF. This chain connects TRBV4-2 to TRBJ1-5; no clear D. V was clipped by 0 bases and J by 5 bases, with 14 bases between them. Germline lookup yields CDR1 LGHNA and CDR2 YNFKEQ. The CDR3 has 16 amino acids.

This clone was counted only a few times. The chain uses TRBV4-1 and TRBJ1-2, with 7 bases fitting TRBD1. J was trimmed by 2 bases and V by 3 bases; bases with no gene match: 6. Looked up from germline, CDR1 is MGHRA and CDR2 is YSYEKL. The CDR3 covers 15 residues. The CDR3 loop is CASSHPQTGNYGYTF. The CDR3 DNA sequence: TGCGCCAGCAGCCACCCTCAGACAGGGAACTATGGCTACACCTTC.

This chain connects TRBV4-1 to TRBJ1-5; D might be TRBD1 (6 bases). Germline V CDR1 and CDR2: MGHRA, YSYEKL. CDR3 length: 16 amino acids. The germline V and J ends were trimmed by 5 bases and 3 bases, with 17 bases remaining between them. This CDR3 is CASSDRTVRPNQPQHF. The CDR3 nucleotides are TGCGCCAGCAGCGACCGGACAGTAAGACCCAATCAGCCCCAGCATTTT.

J is TRBJ1-1 and V is TRBV28, with TRBD1 matching 8 bases. CDR1 is MDHEN and CDR2 is SYDVKM in the germline V gene. This CDR3 spans 15 amino acids. The V segment lost 3 bases and the J segment 4 bases; nucleotides outside the gene matches: 7. CDR3 sequence: CASSFWTGKGTEAFF. CDR3 sequence (DNA): TGTGCCAGCAGTTTTTGGACAGGGAAAGGCACTGAAGCTTTCTTT.

The V call is TRBV20-1, the J call TRBJ1-1; D might be TRBD1 (6 bases). Germline-derived CDR1 and CDR2 are DFQATT and SNEGSKA (reference sequence). The V end lost 6 bases, the J end lost 1 base, and 6 bases lay between the germline ends. The CDR3 totals 11 residues. CDR3 sequence (DNA): TGCAGTGCCAGGGGGAACACTGAAGCTTTCTTT. It is translated as CSARGNTEAFF.

This clone was seen only once. The CDR3, as DNA: TGTGCCAGCACCCCGCCTCAGGGAGGGGCAGATACGCAGTATTTT. Encoded protein: CASTPPQGGADTQYF. This chain joins TRBV27 and TRBJ2-3, with TRBD2 matching 7 bases. There are 15 residues in the CDR3. J lost 4 bases, V lost 7 bases, and 11 bases had no gene match. Germline lookup yields CDR1 MNHEY and CDR2 SMNVEV (reference sequence).

This clone was detected only once. The chain couples TRBV18 to TRBJ1-1; TRBD1 might be the D (5 bases). The ends were cut back, 2 bases at V and 9 bases at J, with 10 bases in the middle. CDR1 and CDR2 from the germline V gene are KGHSH and LQKENI. This CDR3 contains 12 residues. The CDR3 sequence is CASSPSGEKAFF. The CDR3 DNA reads as TGTGCCAGCTCACCATCGGGGGAAAAAGCTTTCTTT.

This clone was recorded only once. The V call is TRBV13, the J call TRBJ2-1, with D unresolved. Germline CDR1 is PRHDT and CDR2 is FYEKMQ (reference sequence). This CDR3 has 13 residues. V was pared by 2 bases and J by 3 bases, with 5 bases between. The chain's CDR3 is CASSLPGYNEQFF. The CDR3 DNA is TGTGCCAGCAGCTTACCCGGCTACAATGAGCAGTTCTTC.

This sequence joins TRBV10-2 and TRBJ1-1, with 8 nucleotides matching TRBD1. This CDR3 is 12 amino acids long. Germline V CDR1 and CDR2: WSHSY, SAAADI. Trimming took 8 bases from V and 6 from J; bases not matched to a gene: 5. CDR3 amino acids: CASLDRVSEAFF. The CDR3 nucleotides read TGCGCCAGCCTGGACAGGGTCTCTGAAGCTTTCTTT.

The J gene is TRBJ2-3, the V gene TRBV4-2; D is perhaps TRBD1 (6 bases). This CDR3 has 16 amino acids. The germline gives CDR1 LGHNA, CDR2 YNFKEQ. V lost 4 bases and J 1 base, leaving 15 bases between the germline ends. The CDR3 region has the DNA TGTGCCAGCAGCCCAGGGGACGGTTCGGGCACAGATACGCAGTATTTT. Its translation: CASSPGDGSGTDTQYF.

The rearrangement joins TRBV10-3 to TRBJ2-3; unclear D gene. Germline V CDR1 and CDR2: ENHRY, SYGVKD. The V end was cut by 11 bases, the J end by 4 bases, with 13 bases between. CDR3 length equals 12 residues. CDR3 sequence: CAALTEADTQYF. The CDR3 nucleotides are TGTGCCGCACTCACCGAGGCAGATACGCAGTATTTT.